A single TCR beta chain is shown here with its context. Its antigen is not known. The data were taken from a study of Ad26.COV2.S vaccination and SARS-CoV-2 variants. Study conclusions and caveats: The study found similar non-spike TCR breadth in vaccine and placebo recipients.

Treatment specified: about 20 received Ad26.COV2.S at low or high dose, single or two shots; a few received placebo; per-sample allocation not given. Sampling was performed 63 days after the first vaccine or placebo injection. CDR1 and CDR2 (germline): SGHAT, FQNNGV. The CDR3 extends over 15 amino acids. V shed 1 base and J shed 4 bases, with 10 bases lying between them. Assay used: immunoSEQ multiplex PCR; TCRdb lists only in-frame clones, some missing. This sample yields 440,000 or so clones, of which roughly 91% are seen a single time; around 4.2% belongs to the top ten. The material was peripheral blood, obtained in a trial of Ad26.COV2.S vaccine versus placebo. The gene calls are TRBV11-2 and TRBJ2-2; the D is unclear. This clonotype originated in a person aged 18 to 59 who received the Ad26.COV2.S COVID-19 vaccine or a placebo. The CDR3 region is CASSLGGTITGELFF. The CDR3 DNA reads as TGTGCCAGCAGCTTAGGCGGTACCATCACCGGGGAGCTGTTTTTT.